The 15 T cell receptor beta chains below come from one sample, sequenced in a study of shared T cell receptors in the human thymus. Method: immunoSEQ multiplex PCR; TCRdb's copy keeps in-frame clones and lacks some. This table holds 630,000 or so clones, 80% to 90% found once. These sequences were also reported in another study, on human thymus T cells.

Source material: thymocytes. The receptor set was obtained from a boy younger than two with a congenital heart defect.

This clone was seen only a few times. The chain uses TRBV5-4 and TRBJ1-3; TRBD1 aligns across 8 bases. The germline V gene has CDR1 SGHNT and CDR2 YYREEE (reference sequence). The CDR3 is made up of 15 amino acids. The V and J ends lost 4 bases and 5 bases, in that order; junction bases with no gene match: 8. CDR3: CASSTRTGHRNTIYF. CDR3 nucleotides: TGTGCCAGCAGCACCCGGACAGGGCACAGAAACACCATATATTTT.

The rearrangement links TRBV5-1 to TRBJ2-2; unclear D gene. CDR3 length: 12 amino acids. V dropped 8 bases and J dropped 8 bases, with 13 bases sitting between them. Germline CDR1 reads SGHRS; CDR2 reads YFSETQ. DNA for the CDR3: TGCGCCAGGAAACAGCTGACGGGGGAGCTGTTTTTT. Its protein product is CARKQLTGELFF.

V gene TRBV6-6 combines with J gene TRBJ1-5, with D uncertain. Trimming removed 5 bases from V and 7 bases from J, with 9 bases in between. This CDR3 contains 12 residues. Germline CDR1 and CDR2: MNHNY and SVGAGI (reference sequence). The CDR3 nucleotides are TGTGCCAGCAGTCACAGTGAACAGCCCCAGCATTTT. This translates into CASSHSEQPQHF.

The chain couples TRBV13 to TRBJ2-3; 8 bases fit TRBD1. CDR1 and CDR2 (germline): PRHDT, FYEKMQ (reference sequence). J gave up 3 bases and V 4 bases, and 6 bases lay outside the gene matches. The CDR3 is 15 amino acids. The CDR3 loop reads CASSCPGQATDTQYF. CDR3 sequence (DNA): TGTGCCAGCAGCTGCCCGGGACAGGCTACAGATACGCAGTATTTT.

The gene calls are TRBV14 and TRBJ1-1, with D tentatively TRBD1 (6 bases). CDR3 length: 16 residues. Trimming took 0 bases from V and 4 from J, leaving 15 bases between them. Germline loops: CDR1 SGHDN, CDR2 FVKESK. DNA of the CDR3: TGTGCCAGCAGCCAAGATAGGGGGGGATGGAGCACTGAAGCTTTCTTT. Its protein is CASSQDRGGWSTEAFF.

The rearrangement uses TRBV28 and TRBJ2-7, with no clear D. Germline CDR1 and CDR2: MDHEN and SYDVKM. The CDR3 is 13 residues long. Between the trimmed V and J ends, which lost 2 bases and 2 bases, there was a span of 7 bases. In DNA form, the CDR3 reads TGTGCCAGCAGTTTAGCCCCGGCCTACGAGCAGTACTTC. It codes for CASSLAPAYEQYF. Combining the CDR3 with reference TRBV28 and TRBJ2-7 gives the whole variable domain DVKVTQSSRYLVKRTGEKVFLECVQDMDHENMFWYRQDPGLGLRLIYFSYDVKMKEKGDIPEGYSVSREKKERFSLILESASTNQTSMYLCASSLAPAYEQYFGPGTRLTVT.

The chain carries TRBV7-9 and TRBJ2-2; 7 nucleotides align to TRBD2. The germline gives CDR1 SEHNR, CDR2 FQNEAQ (reference sequence). This CDR3 spans 14 amino acids. Trimming at V came to 3 bases and at J to 7 bases, leaving 5 bases not matched to a gene. The CDR3 coding sequence is TGTGCCAGCAGCTTCCCCGGGGAGGGCGGGGAGCTGTTTTTT. Its translation: CASSFPGEGGELFF. Combining the CDR3 with reference TRBV7-9 and TRBJ2-2 gives the whole variable domain DTGVSQNPRHKITKRGQNVTFRCDPISEHNRLYWYRQTLGQGPEFLTYFQNEAQLEKSRLLSDRFSAERPKGSFSTLEIQRTEQGDSAMYLCASSFPGEGGELFFGEGSRLTVL.

The chain couples TRBV27 to TRBJ1-5; D unresolved. The CDR3 length is 13 residues. The V gene's germline CDR1 is MNHEY and CDR2 SMNVEV (reference sequence). The germline V and J ends were trimmed by 4 bases and 7 bases, with 11 bases remaining between them. CDR3 sequence reads: CASSWWVGQPQHF. CDR3 in DNA: TGTGCCAGCAGTTGGTGGGTCGGGCAGCCCCAGCATTTT.

The chain joins TRBV30 to TRBJ1-1, with TRBD1 matching 10 bases. V shed 3 bases, J shed 3 bases, and the junction held 10 bases outside the gene matches. The germline CDR1 and CDR2 sequences are GTSNPN and SVGIG (reference sequence). The length of the CDR3 is 16 residues. DNA of the CDR3: TGTGCCTGGAGGGGGGGACAGGGGCGTTTGTACACTGAAGCTTTCTTT. Its protein is CAWRGGQGRLYTEAFF.

Only one count was recorded for this clone. The CDR3 reads CAISPSGNTYNEQFF. The DNA of the CDR3 is TGTGCCATCAGCCCTAGCGGGAATACCTACAATGAGCAGTTCTTC. The genes are TRBV10-3 and TRBJ2-1; TRBD2 aligns across 9 bases. The germline V gene has CDR1 ENHRY and CDR2 SYGVKD. The CDR3 totals 15 residues. After removal of 6 bases from V and 2 bases from J, the junction contained 5 bases not matched to a gene.

The chain employs TRBV19 and TRBJ2-7; 7 bases are shared with TRBD1. The germline V gene has CDR1 LNHDA and CDR2 SQIVND (reference sequence). The CDR3 is 14 residues long. Trimming removed 4 bases from V and 2 bases from J; junction bases left unmatched: 5. The DNA for the CDR3 is TGTGCCAGTAGTAGCTACAGGGGTCCCTACGAGCAGTACTTC. This encodes CASSSYRGPYEQYF.

The chain employs TRBV19 and TRBJ2-3; maybe TRBD2 (6 bases). The CDR3 sequence is 15 residues long. Germline V gene data show CDR1 as LNHDA and CDR2 as SQIVND (reference sequence). V lost 0 bases to trimming and J lost 4 bases, with 11 bases between them. CDR3 in DNA: TGTGCCAGTAGTATAGATGGGTCGGGGGCAGATACGCAGTATTTT. It codes for CASSIDGSGADTQYF.

V gene TRBV2 combines with J gene TRBJ2-3; 9 bases map to TRBD2. Trimming removed 7 bases from V and 6 bases from J; junction bases left unmatched: 20. CDR1 is SNHLY, CDR2 FYNNEI, per germline. The CDR3 length is 18 residues. CDR3: CASIRSAERGAEVDTQYF. The CDR3 DNA is TGTGCCAGCATCCGGTCGGCTGAGCGGGGGGCCGAGGTCGATACGCAGTATTTT.

The chain combines TRBV10-3 with TRBJ1-5; perhaps TRBD1 as D (5 bases). From germline, CDR1 is ENHRY and CDR2 SYGVKD. V was shortened by 10 bases and J by 2 bases, with 15 bases between the two germline ends. The CDR3 is 14 amino acids. The chain's CDR3 is CATCPGVGNQPQHF. CDR3 in DNA: TGTGCCACCTGCCCGGGGGTAGGCAATCAGCCCCAGCATTTT.

CDR3 in DNA: TGTGCCAGCAGCTTTGCTGACAGGGGCGCAGATACTGAAGCTTTCTTT. It codes for CASSFADRGADTEAFF. The chain combines TRBV11-2 with TRBJ1-1, with TRBD1 matching 8 bases. CDR1 SGHAT and CDR2 FQNNGV come from the germline V gene. J gave up 5 bases and V 3 bases, and 11 bases lay outside the gene matches. The CDR3 is 16 amino acids.